Shown below are 23 T cell receptor beta chains from a single sample sequenced in a study of T cells in Graves' hyperthyroidism and ophthalmopathy (dated by TCRdb to about 2019). The protocol used for the library was multiplex PCR. Sequencing was carried out with an Illumina HiSeq 2000. TCR beta CDR3 regions were amplified from RNA transcripts. The first round of RT-PCR for the TCR CDR3 was performed with the HTBI primer set and the Qiagen OneStep RT-PCR kit. Using fastp at Q25 and MiXCR, TCRdb reprocessed the public reads and kept productive beta chains. Every distinct CDR3 protein forms one entry, paired with its most common genes and DNA. This sample is represented by approximately 370,000 distinct CDR3 sequences; about a sixth of them were singletons. About a third of the sample goes to the ten largest clones. Sequenced material: blood. The receptor set was obtained from a woman in her 30s with Graves' hyperthyroidism that later progressed to Graves' ophthalmopathy.

Many counts were recorded for this clonotype. The gene calls are TRBV28 and TRBJ2-3; tentatively, D is TRBD2 (6 bases). This CDR3 is 21 amino acids long. Per germline, CDR1 MDHEN and CDR2 SYDVKM. V was trimmed by 6 bases and J by 0 bases, leaving 31 bases between them. Here the CDR3 reads CASSTPPGPPRRATSTDTQYF. The CDR3 coding sequence is TGTGCCAGCAGCACCCCACCGGGACCCCCGCGGAGGGCCACTAGCACAGATACGCAGTATTTT.

In its sample, this clonotype was seen a few times. The chain recombines TRBV29-1 with TRBJ1-1, with no clear D. The CDR3 contains 12 residues. The V gene lost 1 base and the J gene lost 11 bases, with 14 bases spanning the gap. Germline V gene sequence: CDR1 SQVTM, CDR2 ANQGSEA. CDR3 amino acids: CSVEGVGQLAFF. The CDR3 DNA reads TGCAGCGTTGAAGGGGTTGGTCAACTGGCTTTCTTT.

This clonotype was recorded many times. The genes are TRBV2 and TRBJ2-7; tentative D call: TRBD2 (5 bases). Trimming stripped 4 bases from V and 9 bases from J, with 19 bases between. The CDR3 is 14 residues long. Germline CDR1 reads SNHLY; CDR2 reads FYNNEI. The CDR3 here is CASSATGGLPAQYF. Here the CDR3 DNA reads TGTGCCAGCAGTGCGACCGGTGGACTTCCTGCGCAGTACTTC.

The rearrangement uses TRBV20-1 and TRBJ2-6; D not resolved. Germline assignment: CDR1 DFQATT and CDR2 SNEGSKA (reference sequence). The CDR3 sequence is 13 residues long. V lost 8 bases and J 0 bases, leaving 8 bases between the germline ends. The CDR3 reads CSMWGSGANVLTF. DNA of the CDR3: TGCAGTATGTGGGGCTCTGGGGCCAACGTCCTGACTTTC.

The gene calls are TRBV20-1 and TRBJ2-7, with TRBD1 as a possible D gene (7 bases). This CDR3 is built from 13 residues. The germline gives CDR1 DFQATT, CDR2 SNEGSKA (reference sequence). Trimming shortened V by 5 bases and J by 1 base, and 12 bases separated the two germline ends. For the CDR3, the DNA is TGCAGTGCTCAGGGGGGCCAGTCCTACGAGCAGTACTTC. Amino acid sequence: CSAQGGQSYEQYF.

This clonotype was detected a few times. The junction differs from germline at one of its ends, possibly a read error. The V gene is TRBV4-1, the J gene TRBJ2-2; D remains ambiguous. This CDR3 comprises 15 residues. Germline-derived CDR1 and CDR2 are MGHRA and YSYEKL. The CDR3 DNA is TGCGCCAGCACCCAAACTTACGCGAACACCGGGGAGCTGTTTTTT. It is translated as CASTQTYANTGELFF.

This clonotype was observed many times. This chain connects TRBV28 to TRBJ2-1; 8 bases match TRBD2. The ends lost 3 bases at V and 7 bases at J; junction bases unmatched: 5. The CDR3 contains 14 residues. Germline values: CDR1 MDHEN, CDR2 SYDVKM. The CDR3 here is CASSLSGGPNEQFF. The CDR3 nucleotides read TGTGCCAGCAGTTTGTCGGGAGGGCCGAATGAGCAGTTCTTC.

Many counts were recorded for this clonotype. The V gene is TRBV2, the J gene TRBJ2-2, with TRBD1 identical over 9 bases. Germline values: CDR1 SNHLY, CDR2 FYNNEI. CDR3 length equals 12 residues. The junction had 4 bases not matched to a gene; V was cut back by 10 bases and J by 7 bases. CDR3 nucleotides: TGTGCCACACAGGGGGCGATCGGGGAGCTGTTTTTT. Residues: CATQGAIGELFF.

At least ten counts were recorded for this clonotype. The genes are TRBV6-1 and TRBJ1-1, with D unclear. Trimming took off 2 bases at V and 5 bases at J, with 9 bases between the two ends. The length of the CDR3 is 13 residues. From germline, CDR1 is MNHNS and CDR2 SASEGT. This CDR3 reads CASSEMPGTEAFF. The CDR3 nucleotides are TGTGCCAGCAGTGAAATGCCGGGGACTGAAGCTTTCTTT.

This clonotype has more than one count but fewer than ten. The chain carries TRBV20-1 and TRBJ2-5; the D gene is possibly TRBD1 (5 bases). Germline CDR1 DFQATT, CDR2 SNEGSKA (reference sequence). The V end lost 5 bases, the J end lost 5 bases, and 18 bases lay between the germline ends. The CDR3 has 14 amino acids. The CDR3 loop reads CSAGVDIGWETQYF. CDR3 nucleotide sequence: TGCAGTGCTGGGGTGGACATAGGTTGGGAGACCCAGTACTTC.

Comments on this clonotype: A much larger clonotype is one base distant, so this may be a read error. This sequence joins TRBV12-3 or TRBV12-4 and TRBJ1-5; possible D gene TRBD1, 5 bases. The CDR3 length is 13 residues. V lost 8 bases to trimming and J lost 5 bases, with 13 bases between them. The CDR3 nucleotides are TGTGCCAGCTCGGCAGGGTCGGATCAGCCCCAGCATTTT. This gives the protein CASSAGSDQPQHF.

This clonotype was found many times. The chain has TRBV10-3 and TRBJ1-2; D not resolved. Deletions cut 6 bases from V and 1 base from J, with 6 bases between. Per germline, CDR1 ENHRY and CDR2 SYGVKD. This CDR3 is built from 12 residues. The CDR3 nucleotides read TGTGCCATCAGCCACGATAACTATGGCTACACCTTC. It yields the protein CAISHDNYGYTF.

This rearrangement joins TRBV6-6 to TRBJ2-2; no firm D call. The CDR3 spans 18 residues. Trimming removed 2 bases from V and 0 bases from J, with 16 bases in between. Germline assignment: CDR1 MNHNY and CDR2 SVGAGI (reference sequence). CDR3 sequence (DNA): TGTGCCAGCAGTTACGGGATTAGTAACTTACCGAACACCGGGGAGCTGTTTTTT. Its protein is CASSYGISNLPNTGELFF.

This clonotype came up once. This chain connects TRBV5-1 to TRBJ1-4; D is possibly TRBD1 (5 bases). Germline loops: CDR1 SGHRS, CDR2 YFSETQ. The CDR3 has 16 amino acids. V was pared by 0 bases and J by 16 bases, with 25 bases between. The DNA of the CDR3 is TGCGCCAGCAGCTTGGACACGTCGGGACCTCGGAATGTGAAGTTTTTT. Its translation: CASSLDTSGPRNVKFF.

CDR3 loop: CASSSRGQGSSEAFF. The CDR3 nucleotides read TGTGCCAGCAGCTCCCGCGGACAGGGGAGCTCTGAAGCTTTCTTT. J is TRBJ1-1 and V is TRBV11-1; 9 positions match TRBD1. This CDR3 spans 15 amino acids. Germline V gives CDR1 SGHAT, CDR2 FQDESV (reference sequence). The junction had 9 bases not matched to a gene; V was cut back by 4 bases and J by 6 bases.

This clonotype showed up many times. This chain links TRBV19 with TRBJ1-2; D might be TRBD1 (5 bases). The CDR3 contains 14 residues. CDR1 LNHDA and CDR2 SQIVND come from the germline V gene (reference sequence). With 6 bases removed from V and 4 bases from J, the gap between germline ends came to 15 bases. CDR3 nucleotide sequence: TGTGCCAGTAGGGACCTGGGGACGTCCTATGGCTACACCTTC. This sequence encodes CASRDLGTSYGYTF.

This clonotype was recorded at least ten times. This sequence joins TRBV28 and TRBJ2-1; perhaps TRBD2 as D (5 bases). The CDR3 consists of 17 residues. V dropped 3 bases and J dropped 7 bases, with 22 bases sitting between them. Germline lookup yields CDR1 MDHEN and CDR2 SYDVKM. In nucleotides, the CDR3 is TGTGCCAGCAGTTTTAGGAGCTTACCCGGGTGGGAGAATGAGCAGTTCTTC. Protein sequence: CASSFRSLPGWENEQFF.

This clonotype was found many times. The rearrangement uses TRBV30 and TRBJ2-5, with D perhaps given as TRBD1 or TRBD2 (5 bases each). Germline CDR1 and CDR2: GTSNPN and SVGIG (reference sequence). Trimming removed 2 bases from V and 2 bases from J, with 12 bases in between. The CDR3 extends over 14 amino acids. Written as DNA, the CDR3 is TGTGCCTGGAGTAACGGGTGGGGGCAAGAGACCCAGTACTTC. Its protein product is CAWSNGWGQETQYF.

Points on this clonotype: This may be a read error: a much more frequent sequence differs by one nucleotide. CDR3 sequence reads: CAISAETFTGNTIYF. In DNA, the CDR3 is TGTGCCATCAGTGCCGAGACTTTCACTGGAAACACCATATATTTT. The chain is built from TRBV10-3 and TRBJ1-3; unclear D gene. The CDR3 covers 15 residues. Trimming pared 4 bases from V and 2 bases from J, leaving 12 bases between. Germline-derived CDR1 and CDR2 are ENHRY and SYGVKD.

This clonotype showed up just a few times. The V gene is TRBV25-1, the J gene TRBJ2-1, with 15 bases matching TRBD2. Unmatched junction bases numbered 4, after V lost 3 bases and J lost 13 bases. CDR3 length: 14 amino acids. Germline V CDR1 and CDR2: MGHDK, SYGVNS. The CDR3 loop is CASSEGLAGGNQFF. The CDR3 bases are TGTGCCAGCAGTGAGGGACTAGCGGGAGGAAACCAGTTCTTC.

Comments on this clonotype: Being one base from a much bigger clone, this may be a read error. V is TRBV28 and J is TRBJ2-7; 7 nucleotides align to TRBD1. Unmatched junction bases numbered 8, after V lost 7 bases and J lost 2 bases. Germline V gives CDR1 MDHEN, CDR2 SYDVKM. This CDR3 region has 14 residues. CDR3 amino acids: CASITRGSPYEQYF. The DNA for the CDR3 is TGTGCCAGCATCACCAGGGGGAGCCCCTACGAGCAGTACTTC.

The sample holds a few counts of this clonotype. The rearrangement uses TRBV19 and TRBJ2-3; 9 bases match TRBD2. This CDR3 region has 18 residues. J gave up 2 bases and V 9 bases, and 18 bases lay outside the gene matches. CDR1 is LNHDA, CDR2 SQIVND, per germline (reference sequence). CDR3 in amino acids: CASGKEPSGRPYTDTQYF. The CDR3 coding sequence is TGTGCCAGCGGGAAGGAGCCCAGCGGGAGGCCTTACACAGATACGCAGTATTTT.

This clonotype was seen at least ten times. This chain uses TRBV6-5 with TRBJ2-1; D might be TRBD2 (5 bases). Germline loops: CDR1 MNHEY, CDR2 SVGAGI. CDR3 size: 17 residues. The germline V and J ends were trimmed by 1 base and 4 bases, with 17 bases remaining between them. The CDR3, as DNA: TGTGCCAGCAGTTACTTCTTCGGAGGCGGAGAGTACAATGAGCAGTTCTTC. The encoded protein is CASSYFFGGGEYNEQFF.